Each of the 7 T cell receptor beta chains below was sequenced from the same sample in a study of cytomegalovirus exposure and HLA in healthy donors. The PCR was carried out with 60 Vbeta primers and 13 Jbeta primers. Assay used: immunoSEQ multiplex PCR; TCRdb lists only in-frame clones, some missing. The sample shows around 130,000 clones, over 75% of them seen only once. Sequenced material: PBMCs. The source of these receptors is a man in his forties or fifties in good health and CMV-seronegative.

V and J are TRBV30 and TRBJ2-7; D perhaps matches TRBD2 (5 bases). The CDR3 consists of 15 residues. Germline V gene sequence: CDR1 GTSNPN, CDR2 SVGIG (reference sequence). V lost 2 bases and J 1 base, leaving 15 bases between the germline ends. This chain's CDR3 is CAWSFGLGVSYEQYF. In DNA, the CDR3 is TGTGCCTGGAGTTTTGGACTTGGAGTATCCTACGAGCAGTACTTC.

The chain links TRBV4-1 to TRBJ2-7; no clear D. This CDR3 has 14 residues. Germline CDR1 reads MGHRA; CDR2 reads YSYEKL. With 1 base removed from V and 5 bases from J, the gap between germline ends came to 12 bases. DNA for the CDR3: TGCGCCAGCAGCCAAGGACTTCGCGAGAACGAGCAGTACTTC. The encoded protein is CASSQGLRENEQYF.

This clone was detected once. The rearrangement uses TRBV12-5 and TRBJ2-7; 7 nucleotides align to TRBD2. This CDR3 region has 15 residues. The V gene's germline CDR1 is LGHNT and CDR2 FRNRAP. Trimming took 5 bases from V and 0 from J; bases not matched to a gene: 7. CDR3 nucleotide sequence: TGTGCTAGTGGTCAAGCGGGGTTAAGCTCCTACGAGCAGTACTTC. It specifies CASGQAGLSSYEQYF.

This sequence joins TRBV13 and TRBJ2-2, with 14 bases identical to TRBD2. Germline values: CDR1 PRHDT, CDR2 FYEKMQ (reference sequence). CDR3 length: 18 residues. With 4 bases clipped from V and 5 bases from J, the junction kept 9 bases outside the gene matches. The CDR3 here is CASSSGTSGGMGTGELFF. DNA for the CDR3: TGTGCCAGCAGCTCTGGGACTAGCGGGGGAATGGGGACCGGGGAGCTGTTTTTT.

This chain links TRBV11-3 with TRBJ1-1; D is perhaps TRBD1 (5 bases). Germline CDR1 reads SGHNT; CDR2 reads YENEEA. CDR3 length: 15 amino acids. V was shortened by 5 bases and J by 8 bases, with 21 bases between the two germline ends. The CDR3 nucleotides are TGTGCCAGCAGCCCTGGCGGGGGAAGGATAGGAGAAGCTTTCTTT. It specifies CASSPGGGRIGEAFF.

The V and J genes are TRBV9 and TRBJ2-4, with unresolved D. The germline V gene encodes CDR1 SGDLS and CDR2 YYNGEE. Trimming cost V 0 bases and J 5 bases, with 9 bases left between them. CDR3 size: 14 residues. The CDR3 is CASSVGDKENIQYF. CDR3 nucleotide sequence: TGTGCCAGCAGCGTAGGAGACAAAGAAAACATTCAGTACTTC.

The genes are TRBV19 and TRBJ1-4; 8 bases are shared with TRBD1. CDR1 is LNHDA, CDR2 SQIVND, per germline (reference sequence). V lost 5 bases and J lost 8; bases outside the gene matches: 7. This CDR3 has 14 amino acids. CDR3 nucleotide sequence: TGTGCCAGTAGTTCACAGGGGGGAAGGGAAAAACTGTTTTTT. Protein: CASSSQGGREKLFF.